This entry features one T cell receptor beta chain sequence. This clone has only one observation. This receptor's antigen is unknown. No per-base quality is available; no much larger clone lies one base away. The data belong to a study of blood T cell repertoires in COVID-19 (dated by TCRdb to the early 2020s). Background for the entire study: The collaborator samples originated in the United States, Italy and Spain and spanned the acute and convalescent phases of COVID-19. The sample metadata nearly always contained a de-identified subject ID, COVID-19 status, age in years and sex. Samples were obtained from the ongoing ImmuneRACE study (first 160 participants) and from 1,254 subjects provided by 6 global collaborators. The repertoires were made available in a free public database intended to serve as a resource for research on the immune response to SARS-CoV-2. The prospective study material was composed of cDNA or gDNA derived from T cells, B-cell-depleted T cells, or PBMCs. Deeply sampled blood TCRbeta repertoires from subjects exposed to, actively infected with, or recovered from COVID-19 were included in the dataset. Where available, HLA class I and class II types were obtained from metadata supplied by the sample provider rather than from assay-based typing. Broader findings and caveats from the paper: The quantity of clinical and demographic metadata differed by source and by participant and was supplied without curation.

The CDR3, from cysteine to phenylalanine, totals 13 residues. Solely the CDR3 DNA is kept, with 39 bases framed from the first base. The germline V gene specifies SQVTM as CDR1 and ANQGSEA as CDR2. Trimming takes 4 bases off V and 5 bases off J; junction bases not matched to a gene: 6. The immunoSEQ Assay, a bias-controlled multiplex PCR, was used to amplify TCRbeta CDR3 regions from genomic DNA. The source study handled its data this way. The number of nucleated cells in each sample was estimated from the amplification of reference gene primers within the assay. To quantify the absolute abundance of each unique TCRbeta CDR3 rearrangement, sequence reads were collapsed and filtered. For each sample, productive Simpson clonality was calculated as the square root of Simpson's diversity index over productive rearrangements. TCRdb re-hosts the immuneACCESS table, in-frame sequences only. Its copies lack some clones; in the studies checked, an unresolved V gene accounts for under half of them, and the cause for the rest is not known. D and trimming were read from the DNA, whereas the V and J calls and clone size are those reported in that table. The table for this sample lists approximately 69,000 clones; 81% of them were counted only once. The leading ten clones occupy 20% of the sample.

Each collaborating institution followed its own protocols to collect whole blood in K2EDTA tubes. For TCRbeta analysis, collaborators shipped samples in one of three forms: frozen whole blood, isolated PBMCs, or DNA extracted from either of those sample types. Material for sequencing was peripheral blood. Rearrangement joined TRBV29-1 to TRBJ1-1; TRBD1 agrees with 8 junctional bases. This sequence originates from a woman in her 70s with acute or convalescent COVID-19. The CDR3 protein is CSVGGYRGTEAFF. The sequenced DNA is TGCAGCGTTGGGGGATACAGGGGGACTGAAGCTTTCTTT.